These 26 T cell receptor beta chains originate from one sample sequenced in a study of cytomegalovirus exposure and HLA in healthy donors. The PCR employed 60 Vbeta primers together with 13 Jbeta primers. The table came from immunoSEQ multiplex PCR; TCRdb's copy has only in-frame clones and leaves some out. This sample yields some 40,000 clones, of which roughly three quarters are seen a single time; nearly 4% belongs to the top ten. Sequenced material: PBMCs. These receptors were collected from a middle-aged man in good health and CMV-seronegative.

In DNA form, the CDR3 reads TGCAGCGTTGAGTTGGGACAGGGGGCGACAGATACGCAGTATTTT. Translated: CSVELGQGATDTQYF. The V call is TRBV29-1, the J call TRBJ2-3, with 12 bases aligning to TRBD1. The germline CDR1 and CDR2 sequences are SQVTM and ANQGSEA. After removal of 3 bases from V and 3 bases from J, the junction contained 4 bases not matched to a gene. This CDR3 is built from 15 residues.

This chain joins TRBV18 and TRBJ2-2; perhaps TRBD1 as D (5 bases). The V end was cut by 3 bases, the J end by 4 bases, with 15 bases between. Germline V lookup: CDR1 KGHSH, CDR2 LQKENI. This CDR3 region has 16 residues. The CDR3 protein is CASSPIRQIRTGELFF. In nucleotides, the CDR3 is TGTGCCAGCTCACCGATAAGACAGATCCGCACCGGGGAGCTGTTTTTT.

This sequence joins TRBV4-3 and TRBJ1-6; 8 bases map to TRBD1. The CDR3 is 14 amino acids. Unmatched junction bases numbered 3, after V lost 0 bases and J lost 11 bases. Per germline, CDR1 LGHNA and CDR2 YSLEER. The CDR3 sequence: CASSQEDRDTPLHF. The DNA of the CDR3 is TGCGCCAGCAGCCAAGAGGACAGGGATACACCCCTCCACTTT.

Only one count was recorded for this clone. The chain links TRBV5-1 to TRBJ2-5, with 8 bases that match TRBD2. This CDR3 is built from 14 residues. The V gene's germline CDR1 is SGHRS and CDR2 YFSETQ. The V segment lost 0 bases and the J segment 4 bases; nucleotides outside the gene matches: 2. CDR3 residues: CASSLERGTETQYF. The CDR3 DNA reads TGCGCCAGCAGCTTGGAGCGGGGGACAGAGACCCAGTACTTC. The complete variable domain, with remaining parts taken from reference TRBV5-1 and TRBJ2-5, reads KAGVTQTPRYLIKTRGQQVTLSCSPISGHRSVSWYQQTPGQGLQFLFEYFSETQRNKGNFPGRFSGRQFSNSRSEMNVSTLELGDSALYLCASSLERGTETQYFGPGTRLLVL.

This chain connects TRBV10-3 to TRBJ2-1, with TRBD1 identical over 8 bases. The CDR3 consists of 13 residues. Trimming at V came to 10 bases and at J to 5 bases, leaving 7 bases not matched to a gene. The V gene's germline CDR1 is ENHRY and CDR2 SYGVKD. This CDR3 is CASTGTGDNEQFF. The CDR3 DNA reads as TGTGCCAGCACCGGGACAGGAGACAATGAGCAGTTCTTC.

The V gene is TRBV7-6, the J gene TRBJ1-2; 7 bases are shared with TRBD1. J lost 8 bases, V lost 1 base, and 4 bases had no gene match. The CDR3 spans 13 residues. Germline V CDR1 and CDR2: SGHVS, FNYEAQ. This CDR3 reads CASSLGTGYGYTF. DNA of the CDR3: TGTGCCAGCAGCTTAGGGACAGGCTACGGCTACACCTTC.

CDR3 loop: CAWTVDMGGGSPLHF. The CDR3 DNA is TGTGCCTGGACCGTCGACATGGGGGGTGGGTCACCCCTCCACTTT. V is TRBV30 and J is TRBJ1-6; possibly TRBD1 for D (5 bases). CDR3 length equals 15 residues. Germline V lookup: CDR1 GTSNPN, CDR2 SVGIG (reference sequence). The germline V and J ends were trimmed by 4 bases and 10 bases, with 20 bases remaining between them.

This clone has only a few counts. The genes are TRBV11-3 and TRBJ2-1; 7 bases line up with TRBD1. The CDR3 totals 16 residues. V was clipped by 3 bases and J by 2 bases; unmatched bases: 7. CDR1 SGHNT and CDR2 YENEEA come from the germline V gene. In DNA, the CDR3 is TGTGCCAGCAGCTTGTTCCAGGGACAGCCCTACAATGAGCAGTTCTTC. As protein: CASSLFQGQPYNEQFF.

This clone was seen only once. The CDR3: CASRHSYNEQFF. CDR3 DNA: TGTGCCAGCAGACACAGCTACAATGAGCAGTTCTTC. The gene calls are TRBV2 and TRBJ2-1; D call uncertain. The V and J ends lost 6 bases and 3 bases respectively, with 6 bases between them. Germline V lookup: CDR1 SNHLY, CDR2 FYNNEI. The CDR3 contains 12 residues.

The chain carries TRBV5-4 and TRBJ2-3, with 10 nucleotides matching TRBD2. The junction had 10 bases not matched to a gene; V was cut back by 2 bases and J by 4 bases. In germline, CDR1 is SGHNT, CDR2 YYREEE (reference sequence). The CDR3 runs 17 residues. The CDR3 DNA follows: TGTGCCAGCAGCTTACCTCGGGGAGCGGGGGGGGCAGATACGCAGTATTTT. It codes for CASSLPRGAGGADTQYF.

The chain combines TRBV6-5 with TRBJ2-3; 12 bases are shared with TRBD2. The germline V gene encodes CDR1 MNHEY and CDR2 SVGAGI. The CDR3 consists of 15 residues. V shed 6 bases, J shed 3 bases, and the junction held 4 bases outside the gene matches. CDR3 residues: CASRLAGGVTDTQYF. In DNA, the CDR3 is TGTGCCAGCAGACTAGCGGGGGGTGTTACAGATACGCAGTATTTT.

V usage is TRBV13 and J usage is TRBJ2-5, with 8 positions matching TRBD1. Germline V lookup: CDR1 PRHDT, CDR2 FYEKMQ (reference sequence). This CDR3 region has 14 residues. With V trimmed by 4 bases and J by 2 bases, 3 bases remained unmatched. CDR3 sequence (DNA): TGTGCCAGCAGCTCCCGACAGGGGCAAGAGACCCAGTACTTC. The encoded protein is CASSSRQGQETQYF.

The chain joins TRBV6-6 to TRBJ2-2; 7 bases agree with TRBD1. V shed 7 bases, J shed 4 bases, and the junction held 6 bases outside the gene matches. CDR3 size: 14 residues. Germline CDR1 MNHNY, CDR2 SVGAGI (reference sequence). CDR3: CASTRGFGTGELFF. The DNA for the CDR3 is TGTGCCAGCACCAGGGGGTTTGGCACCGGGGAGCTGTTTTTT.

This sequence joins TRBV5-6 and TRBJ2-7, with D tentatively TRBD1 (6 bases). Trimming removed 5 bases from V and 6 bases from J, with 15 bases in between. The CDR3 totals 13 residues. The germline CDR1 and CDR2 sequences are SGHDT and YYEEEE. The CDR3 DNA sequence: TGTGCCAGCAGTCGCCTACAGGGAACCGAGCAGTACTTC. Residues: CASSRLQGTEQYF.

The chain uses TRBV28 and TRBJ2-7; possible D gene TRBD2, 6 bases. CDR3 length: 12 amino acids. Germline V gene lookup returns CDR1 MDHEN and CDR2 SYDVKM. Trimming left V 2 bases short and J 5 bases short, with 7 bases between. This CDR3 reads CASSLTSNEQYF. CDR3 bases: TGTGCCAGCAGTTTAACTAGCAACGAGCAGTACTTC.

This clone has just a few counts. The chain joins TRBV28 to TRBJ2-1, with 8 bases aligning to TRBD2. Germline CDR1 and CDR2: MDHEN and SYDVKM. The CDR3 consists of 15 residues. With V trimmed by 7 bases and J by 7 bases, 12 bases remained unmatched. For the CDR3, the DNA is TGTGCCAGCAACCCAGGGCGGGGGGCAGGGAATGAGCAGTTCTTC. Protein: CASNPGRGAGNEQFF.

This clone was picked up a small number of times. This chain connects TRBV30 to TRBJ1-1; D is possibly TRBD1 (5 bases). The CDR3 has 13 amino acids. Trimming pared 0 bases from V and 11 bases from J, leaving 16 bases between. Germline CDR1 and CDR2: GTSNPN and SVGIG (reference sequence). This CDR3 reads CAWSVRGSLLAFF. The CDR3 DNA is TGTGCCTGGAGTGTACGGGGGAGTCTCTTGGCTTTCTTT.

The chain recombines TRBV29-1 with TRBJ1-5; D gene ambiguous. With 4 bases removed from V and 0 bases from J, the gap between germline ends came to 13 bases. Germline lookup yields CDR1 SQVTM and CDR2 ANQGSEA. The CDR3 spans 15 residues. The CDR3 DNA is TGCAGCGTTGTTGCGAACAGATCTAGCAATCAGCCCCAGCATTTT. Protein product: CSVVANRSSNQPQHF.

The chain joins TRBV19 to TRBJ1-6; 7 bases are a match to TRBD1. This CDR3 has 14 residues. Losses at the gene ends were 7 bases for V and 7 bases for J; bases not matched to a gene: 7. CDR1 is LNHDA, CDR2 SQIVND, per germline (reference sequence). The CDR3 protein is CASTPDRMNSPLHF. DNA of the CDR3: TGTGCCAGTACCCCGGACAGGATGAATTCACCCCTCCACTTT.

This clone appeared a few times. The chain couples TRBV11-3 to TRBJ1-1, with 7 bases fitting TRBD1. CDR3 length: 14 amino acids. J gave up 5 bases and V 5 bases, and 8 bases lay outside the gene matches. Looked up from germline, CDR1 is SGHNT and CDR2 is YENEEA. This CDR3 is CASSATGTVTEAFF. CDR3 in DNA: TGTGCCAGCAGCGCGACCGGGACAGTTACTGAAGCTTTCTTT.

This chain links TRBV4-1 with TRBJ2-7, with D tentatively TRBD1 (6 bases). Germline CDR1 is MGHRA and CDR2 is YSYEKL. Trimming shortened V by 1 base and J by 1 base, and 11 bases separated the two germline ends. This CDR3 is built from 15 residues. CDR3 bases: TGCGCCAGCAGCCAAGTCCAGGACAGATCCTACGAGCAGTACTTC. Translated, it gives CASSQVQDRSYEQYF.

This clone has only one observation. The J gene is TRBJ2-3, the V gene TRBV6-8, with 8 bases that match TRBD1. J gave up 3 bases and V 2 bases, and 4 bases lay outside the gene matches. Per the germline V gene, CDR1 is MNHGY and CDR2 is SAAAGT. This CDR3 has 15 amino acids. The CDR3 coding sequence is TGTGCCAGCAGTTACGGGACAGGTACGACAGATACGCAGTATTTT. This gives the protein CASSYGTGTTDTQYF.

This clone was seen just once. The chain couples TRBV6-1 to TRBJ1-1; D ambiguous. V shed 1 base and J shed 0 bases, with 9 bases lying between them. The CDR3 has 15 amino acids. Per germline, CDR1 MNHNS and CDR2 SASEGT. Written as DNA, the CDR3 is TGTGCCAGCAGTGAAGGCCCGACTTTGAACACTGAAGCTTTCTTT. This codes for CASSEGPTLNTEAFF.

This clone showed up just a few times. This rearrangement joins TRBV6-5 to TRBJ2-6, with 8 bases matching TRBD1. This CDR3 is built from 14 residues. Germline V lookup: CDR1 MNHEY, CDR2 SVGAGI. The J segment lost 9 bases and the V segment lost 5 bases, leaving 6 bases of the junction unmatched. CDR3 loop: CASSKTGDGNVLTF. CDR3 DNA sequence: TGTGCCAGCAGTAAGACAGGGGATGGCAACGTCCTGACTTTC.

The CDR3 here is CASSLQSGTGFSGANVLTF. CDR3 coding DNA: TGCGCCAGCAGCTTACAATCCGGGACAGGGTTCTCTGGGGCCAACGTCCTGACTTTC. The chain recombines TRBV5-1 with TRBJ2-6; 9 bases align to TRBD1. Germline V gives CDR1 SGHRS, CDR2 YFSETQ. The CDR3 totals 19 residues. Trimming cost V 2 bases and J 0 bases; bases outside gene matches: 9.

In this sample, this clone turned up once. The chain is built from TRBV30 and TRBJ1-5, with 10 bases lining up with TRBD1. Per germline, CDR1 GTSNPN and CDR2 SVGIG (reference sequence). V was pared by 2 bases and J by 5 bases, with 12 bases of the junction left unmatched. This CDR3 has 17 residues. The CDR3 nucleotides read TGTGCCTGGAGTCCCCGGGGGTGGACAGGGGGATATCAGCCCCAGCATTTT. It specifies CAWSPRGWTGGYQPQHF. The full variable domain, rest sourced from reference TRBV30 and TRBJ1-5, is SQTIHQWPATLVQPVGSPLSLECTVEGTSNPNLYWYRQAAGRGLQLLFYSVGIGQISSEVPQNLSASRPQDRQFILSSKKLLLSDSGFYLCAWSPRGWTGGYQPQHFGDGTRLSIL.